The TCR beta chain described here comes from a study of CD8 T cells in ankylosing spondylitis (dated by TCRdb to between 2016 and 2019). With respect to the entire study: T cell receptor beta repertoires were profiled in healthy donors and ankylosing spondylitis patients so that disease-linked TCR variants could be found. The full study cohort comprised about 24 ankylosing spondylitis patients and roughly 100 healthy donors. Peripheral blood was sampled, and synovial fluid was additionally collected from ankylosing spondylitis patients.

This clonotype was counted ten times or more. Its specific antigen is unknown. Nothing much larger sits one base from this clone, and base qualities are not available. CDR1 SGDLS and CDR2 YYNGEE are derived from the germline V gene. Trimmed from V: 2 bases; trimmed from J: 8 bases; junction bases lacking a gene match: 5. The CDR3 contains 16 residues, cysteine and phenylalanine counted. Only CDR3 DNA remains: 48 bases, in frame from the first base. TCRdb records Illumina HiSeq 2500 as the sequencer. TCR beta libraries were prepared by quantitative 5'-RACE with molecular barcodes. As for the authors' bioinformatics: A new computational method, built on a probabilistic model of VDJ rearrangement, was used to identify disease-linked TCR variants. Through fastp at Q25 and MiXCR, TCRdb rebuilt clones from the public reads, retaining in-frame beta chains. CDR3 protein sequences are deduplicated, and each keeps its most common genes and DNA. In this record, the V and J calls reflect TCRdb's handling and not the investigators' own analysis. Present in this sample are fewer than 30,000 distinct CDR3 sequences, 2.5% to 3% of which were seen just once. The biggest ten clones account for around 7.7% of the sample.

General study outcomes and caveats: Significant enrichment of the disease-linked clones was reported in matched synovial fluid samples from ankylosing spondylitis patients. Some of the motif variants had been reported before in the synovial fluid and blood of reactive arthritis patients, a finding that suggests common disease-initiation mechanisms. The disease-linked clones had a CD8+ phenotype and were found at relatively low frequencies in peripheral blood. A TCR beta motif made up of several highly homologous amino acid variants appeared to be characteristic of blood from ankylosing spondylitis patients.

The TCR comes from a female donor with ankylosing spondylitis or in good health (not recorded which). The rearrangement combines TRBV9 with TRBJ2-4; 15 junctional bases match TRBD2. Sequencing input: blood, either unsorted or a sorted T cell fraction (not recorded which). The nucleotides are TGTGCCAGCAGCGTTGGACTAGCGGGAGGGGGGGACATTCAGTACTTC. This gives the protein CASSVGLAGGGDIQYF.